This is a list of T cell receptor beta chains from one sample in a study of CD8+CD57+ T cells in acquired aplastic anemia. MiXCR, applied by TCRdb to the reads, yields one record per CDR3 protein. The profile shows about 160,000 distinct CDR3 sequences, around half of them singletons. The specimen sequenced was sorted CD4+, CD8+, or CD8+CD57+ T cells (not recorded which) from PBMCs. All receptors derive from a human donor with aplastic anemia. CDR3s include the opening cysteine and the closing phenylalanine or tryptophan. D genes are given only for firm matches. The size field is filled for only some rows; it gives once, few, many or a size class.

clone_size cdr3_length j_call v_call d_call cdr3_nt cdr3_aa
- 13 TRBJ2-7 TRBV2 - TGTGCCAGCAGGGGGGACTGGAACTACGAGCAGTACTTC CASRGDWNYEQYF
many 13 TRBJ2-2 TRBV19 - TGTGCCAGTAGTATTTCAGCGAACGGGGAGCTGTTTTTT CASSISANGELFF
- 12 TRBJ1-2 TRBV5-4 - TGTGCCAGCAGCTCCAGGGACTATGGCTACACCTTC CASSSRDYGYTF
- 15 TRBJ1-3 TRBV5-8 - TGTGCCAGCAGCTTGGACAGCTTCTCTGGAAACACCATATATTTT CASSLDSFSGNTIYF
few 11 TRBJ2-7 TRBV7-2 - TGTGCCAGCAGCTTAAATCACGAGCAGTACTTC CASSLNHEQYF
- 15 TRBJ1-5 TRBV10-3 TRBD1 TGTGCCATCAGCTCCGACAGGGGAGGAGGACAGCCCCAGCATTTT CAISSDRGGGQPQHF
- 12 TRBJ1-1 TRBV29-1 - TGCAGCGTTTCCCCGGGGGCAAATGAAGCTTTCTTT CSVSPGANEAFF
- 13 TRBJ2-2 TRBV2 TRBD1 TGTGCCAGCAGCGGGACAGGGAGCGGGGAGCTGTTTTTT CASSGTGSGELFF
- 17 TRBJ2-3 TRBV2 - TGTGCCAGCAGTGACCTCAGGGTGACCCCGCCGTGGGATACGCAGTATTTT CASSDLRVTPPWDTQYF
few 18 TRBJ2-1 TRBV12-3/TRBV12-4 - TGTGCCAGCAGCCGGCCCCCCCCGGGGCGGGATTCTTTAAATGAGCAGTTCTTC CASSRPPPGRDSLNEQFF
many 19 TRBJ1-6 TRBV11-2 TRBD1 TGTGCCAGCAGCTCTCCCGGGACAGGGGGCCGACTCTATAATTCACCCCTCCACTTT CASSSPGTGGRLYNSPLHF
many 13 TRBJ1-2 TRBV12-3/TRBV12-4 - TGTGCCAGCAGTCAACCAGCCGGGTACGGCTACACCTTC CASSQPAGYGYTF
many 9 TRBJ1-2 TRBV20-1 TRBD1 TGCAGTGCCGGGGACAGCCACACCTTC CSAGDSHTF
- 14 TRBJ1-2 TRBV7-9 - TGTGCCAGCAGCTCCTACAGGGTCGACTATGGCTACACCTTC CASSSYRVDYGYTF
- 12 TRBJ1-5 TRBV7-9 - TGTGCCAGCAGCTCGCAGGAACAGCCCCAGCATTTT CASSSQEQPQHF
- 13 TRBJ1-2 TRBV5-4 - TGTGCCAGCAGCTTTTCAGGGATCCATGGCTACACCTTC CASSFSGIHGYTF
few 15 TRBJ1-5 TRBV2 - TGTGCCAGCAGGGGTCACGGAGATAGCAATCAGCCCCAGCATTTT CASRGHGDSNQPQHF
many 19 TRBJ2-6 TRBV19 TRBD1 TGTGCCAGTAGTATCCCGGACAGGCATCCCTACTCTGGGGCCAACGTCCTGACTTTC CASSIPDRHPYSGANVLTF
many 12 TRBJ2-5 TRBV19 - TGTGCCAGTAGTAACAGCGCGGAGACCCAGTACTTC CASSNSAETQYF
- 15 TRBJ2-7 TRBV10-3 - TGTGCCATCAGTGACAGGGGCGCCGAATCCTACGAGCAGTACTTC CAISDRGAESYEQYF
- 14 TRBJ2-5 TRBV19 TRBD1 TGTGCCAGTAGTATCGTGGGACAGGGAGCGACCCAGTACTTC CASSIVGQGATQYF
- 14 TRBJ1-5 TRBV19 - TGTGCCAGTAGTATCGGGCGTGGCAATCAGCCCCAGCATTTT CASSIGRGNQPQHF
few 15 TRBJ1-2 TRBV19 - TGTGCCAGTAGCTTAGCGCCGGCAGGGGTTTATGGCTACACCTTC CASSLAPAGVYGYTF
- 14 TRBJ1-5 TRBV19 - TGTGCCAGTAGTATGACCGGTAGCAATCAGCCCCAGCATTTT CASSMTGSNQPQHF
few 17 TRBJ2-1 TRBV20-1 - TGCAGTGCTAGTTCCTTCCCCCCCCCAGCGGTCTACAATGAGCAGTTCTTC CSASSFPPPAVYNEQFF
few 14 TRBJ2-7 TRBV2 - TGTGCCAGCAGGGGAGGGGGGCTAGCACAGGAGCAGTACTTC CASRGGGLAQEQYF
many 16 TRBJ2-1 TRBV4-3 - TGCGCCAGCAGCCAAGATGCCCCGGGTCCCTACAATGAGCAGTTCTTC CASSQDAPGPYNEQFF
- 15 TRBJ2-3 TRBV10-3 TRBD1 TGTGCCACGTGGGACAGGGAGATGGTAACAGATACGCAGTATTTT CATWDREMVTDTQYF
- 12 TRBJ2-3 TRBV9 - TGTGCCAGCAGCGTAACCGCGGATACGCAGTATTTT CASSVTADTQYF
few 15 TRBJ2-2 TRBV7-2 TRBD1 TGTGCCAGCAGCCTTAACAGGGGAAGCACCGGGGAGCTGTTTTTT CASSLNRGSTGELFF
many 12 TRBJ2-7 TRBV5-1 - TGCGCCAGCAGCTTGGCGTCAGGTGAGCAGTACTTC CASSLASGEQYF
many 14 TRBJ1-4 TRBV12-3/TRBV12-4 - TGTGCCAGCAGGCTGGGGGCAACTAATGAAAAACTGTTTTTT CASRLGATNEKLFF
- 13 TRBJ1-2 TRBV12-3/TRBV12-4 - TGTGCCAGCAATCCCTCCTTGGGGAATGGCTACACCTTC CASNPSLGNGYTF
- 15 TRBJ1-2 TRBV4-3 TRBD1 TGCGCCAGCAGCCAAGGGGGGACAGCAAACTATGGCTACACCTTC CASSQGGTANYGYTF
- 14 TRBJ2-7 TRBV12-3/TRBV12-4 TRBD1 TGTGCCAGCAGTCAGGGACAGGGGAGCTACGAGCAGTACTTC CASSQGQGSYEQYF
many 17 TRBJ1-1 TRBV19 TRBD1 TGTGCCAGTAGGGTCAACAGGGGCCTAGTCGGGAACACTGAAGCTTTCTTT CASRVNRGLVGNTEAFF
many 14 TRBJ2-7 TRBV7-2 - TGTGCCAGCAGCCGGGGCCCAACCTCCTACGAGCAGTACTTC CASSRGPTSYEQYF
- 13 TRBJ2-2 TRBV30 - TGTGCCTGGCTAAATAAGGGGTCCGGGGAGCTGTTTTTT CAWLNKGSGELFF
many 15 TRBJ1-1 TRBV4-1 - TGCGCCAGCAGCCAAGATAGCAGGATTAGCGCTGAAGCTTTCTTT CASSQDSRISAEAFF
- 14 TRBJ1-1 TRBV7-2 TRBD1 TGTGCCAGCAGCGTGGGGACAGGGTGGAATGAAGCTTTCTTT CASSVGTGWNEAFF
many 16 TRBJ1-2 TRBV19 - TGTGCCAGTAGTCCCCTGACGGGTCGGGAAGACTATGGCTACACCTTC CASSPLTGREDYGYTF
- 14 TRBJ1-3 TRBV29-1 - TGCACCGGTAGGGGGGCAGTCTCTGGAAACACCATATATTTT CTGRGAVSGNTIYF
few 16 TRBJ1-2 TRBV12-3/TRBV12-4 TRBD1 TGTGCCAGCAGTTCGGGACAGGGGGCGGTCGGGTATGGCTACACCTTC CASSSGQGAVGYGYTF
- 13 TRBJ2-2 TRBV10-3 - TGTGCCATCAGTGAAGCTGAAACCGGGGAGCTGTTCTTT CAISEAETGELFF